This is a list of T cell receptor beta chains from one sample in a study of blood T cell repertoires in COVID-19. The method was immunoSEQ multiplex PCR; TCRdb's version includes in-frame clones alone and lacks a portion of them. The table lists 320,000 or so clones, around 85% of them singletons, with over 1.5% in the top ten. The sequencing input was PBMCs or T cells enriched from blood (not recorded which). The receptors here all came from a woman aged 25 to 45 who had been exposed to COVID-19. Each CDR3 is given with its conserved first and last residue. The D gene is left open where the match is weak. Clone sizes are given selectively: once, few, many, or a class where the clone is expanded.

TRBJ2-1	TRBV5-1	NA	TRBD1	TGCGCCAGCAGCCAACCCGACAGGGGGCAGTACAATGAGCAGTTCTTC	CASSQPDRGQYNEQFF
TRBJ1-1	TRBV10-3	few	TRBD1	TGTGCCATCCGGGGACAGGGGGCCTCGTTTACTGAAGCTTTCTTT	CAIRGQGASFTEAFF
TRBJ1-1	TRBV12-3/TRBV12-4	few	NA	TGTGCCAGCAGTTTAGGAGTGAACACTGAAGCTTTCTTT	CASSLGVNTEAFF
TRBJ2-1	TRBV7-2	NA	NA	TGTGCCAGCAGCCTCCCTGGGGGGGCTTACAATGAGCAGTTCTTC	CASSLPGGAYNEQFF
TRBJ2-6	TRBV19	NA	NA	TGTGCCAGTCGTCCAGGGCCAGTCTCTTACTCTGGGGCCAACGTCCTGACTTTC	CASRPGPVSYSGANVLTF
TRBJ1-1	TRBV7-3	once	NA	TGTGCCAGCGCCCCTTCAGGGAACACTGAAGCTTTCTTT	CASAPSGNTEAFF
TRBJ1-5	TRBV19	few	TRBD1	TGTGCCAGTAGTAAGCAGGGGGCACTGCCCCAGCATTTT	CASSKQGALPQHF
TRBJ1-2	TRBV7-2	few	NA	TGTGCCAGCAGCTTCGGGGAGAGAGGCTACACCTTC	CASSFGERGYTF
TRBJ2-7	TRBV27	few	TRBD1	TGTGCCAGCAGTTTTTTCGGGACAGATGACGAGCAGTACTTC	CASSFFGTDDEQYF
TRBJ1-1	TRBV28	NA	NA	TGTGCCAGCAGTTTAGCGATGACTAACACTGAAGCTTTCTTT	CASSLAMTNTEAFF
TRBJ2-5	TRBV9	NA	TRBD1	TGTGCCAGCAGCCCTTCCGGGACAGGGGTTGAAGAGACCCAGTACTTC	CASSPSGTGVEETQYF
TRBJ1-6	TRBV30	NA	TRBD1	TGTGCCTACCGGGACAGGACCCTCGGAAATTCACCCCTCCACTTT	CAYRDRTLGNSPLHF
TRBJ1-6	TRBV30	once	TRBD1	TGTGCCTGGAGGCCCTTCACAGGGGGTAATTCACCCCTCCACTTT	CAWRPFTGGNSPLHF
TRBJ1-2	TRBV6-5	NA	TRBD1	TGTGCCAGCAGTTCGACAGGGTGGGACTATGGCTACACCTTC	CASSSTGWDYGYTF
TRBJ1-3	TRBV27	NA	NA	TGTGCCAGCAGTTTATCGGTGGCCCCTGGAAACACCATATATTTT	CASSLSVAPGNTIYF
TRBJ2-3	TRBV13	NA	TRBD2	TGTGCCAGCAGCACTCGGACTAGCGGTAAATACACAGATACGCAGTATTTT	CASSTRTSGKYTDTQYF
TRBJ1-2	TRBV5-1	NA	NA	TGCGCCAGCAGCCTCTCAGGTGGCAATGGCTACACCTTC	CASSLSGGNGYTF
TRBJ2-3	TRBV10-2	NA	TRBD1	TGCGCCAGCCGGGACAGGGCCCTTGATACGCAGTATTTT	CASRDRALDTQYF
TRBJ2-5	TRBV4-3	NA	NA	TGCGCCAGCAGCCAAGAGGGCATTCCAGGGGAGACCCAGTACTTC	CASSQEGIPGETQYF
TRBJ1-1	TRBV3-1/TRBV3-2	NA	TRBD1	TGTGCCAGCAGCCGGGACAGGCGGGCGGCCACTGAAGCTTTCTTT	CASSRDRRAATEAFF
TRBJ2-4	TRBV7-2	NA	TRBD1	TGTGCCAGCAGCCCGTCGGGACAGGGAAGGAACATTCAGTACTTC	CASSPSGQGRNIQYF
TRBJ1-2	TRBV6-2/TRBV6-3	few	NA	TGTGCCAGCAGTGACGGGAGGAACTATGGCTACACCTTC	CASSDGRNYGYTF
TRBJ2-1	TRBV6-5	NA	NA	TGTGCCAGCAGCCCCAGGGTTTACTACAATGAGCAGTTCTTC	CASSPRVYYNEQFF
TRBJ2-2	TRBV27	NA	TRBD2	TGTGCCAGCAGTTCCGAAAGGACTAGCGGGGGGGCCGGGGAGCTGTTTTTT	CASSSERTSGGAGELFF
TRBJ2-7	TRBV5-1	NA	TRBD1	TGCGCCAGTTATCTCGGTCCAGGGGGCATATACGAGCAGTACTTC	CASYLGPGGIYEQYF
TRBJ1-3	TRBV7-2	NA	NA	TGTGCCAGCAGCCCAAGACAGGTTTCATCTAGTGGAAACACCATATATTTT	CASSPRQVSSSGNTIYF
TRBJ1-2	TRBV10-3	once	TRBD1	TGTGCCATCAATACCGGGACAGACTATGGCTACACCTTC	CAINTGTDYGYTF
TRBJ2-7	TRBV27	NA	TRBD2	TGTGCCAGCAGTTGGGGGAGCGGGGGGGTAGAGCAGTACTTC	CASSWGSGGVEQYF
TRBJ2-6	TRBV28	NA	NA	TGTGCCAGCAGAGCGTCGGGACTTACATCTGGGGCCAACGTCCTGACTTTC	CASRASGLTSGANVLTF
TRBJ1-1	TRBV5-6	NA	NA	TGTGCCAGCAGCTTGGATAGGGGGGGCAACACTGAAGCTTTCTTT	CASSLDRGGNTEAFF
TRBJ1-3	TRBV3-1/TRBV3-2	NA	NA	TGTGCCAGCAGCCAAGGTGGAAGGGGCTTTGGAAACACCATATATTTT	CASSQGGRGFGNTIYF
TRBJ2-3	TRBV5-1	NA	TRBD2	TGCGCCAGCAGCATAAGCGGGAGGGCCGGCACAGATACGCAGTATTTT	CASSISGRAGTDTQYF
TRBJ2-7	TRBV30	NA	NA	TGTGCCTGGAGTAAAGGCACAGGGCTCTACGAGCAGTACTTC	CAWSKGTGLYEQYF
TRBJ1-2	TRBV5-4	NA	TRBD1	TGTGCCAGCAAGGCATCAGGGGGCTACCATGGCTACACCTTC	CASKASGGYHGYTF
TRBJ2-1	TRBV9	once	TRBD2	TGTGCCAGCAGCGCAGTAGCGGGAGGCTTGGATAATGAGCAGTTCTTC	CASSAVAGGLDNEQFF
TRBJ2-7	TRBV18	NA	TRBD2	TGTGCCAGCTCACCTACTAGCGACTACGAGCAGTACTTC	CASSPTSDYEQYF
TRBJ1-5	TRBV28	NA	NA	TGTGCCAGCAATTCAGTTAGCAATCAGCCCCAGCATTTT	CASNSVSNQPQHF
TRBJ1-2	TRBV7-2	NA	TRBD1	TGTGCCAGCAGCTTCGGACAGGGGGCCGGCTACACCTTC	CASSFGQGAGYTF
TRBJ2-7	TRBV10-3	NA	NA	TGTGCCATCGGACGGGAGAGTGCCTACGAGCAGTACTTC	CAIGRESAYEQYF
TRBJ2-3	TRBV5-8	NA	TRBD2	TGTGCCAGCAGCAGGGGACTAGCTAGCACAGATACGCAGTATTTT	CASSRGLASTDTQYF
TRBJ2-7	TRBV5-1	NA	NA	TGCGCCAGCAGCTTGGGTCCAGGGGCATCCTACGAGCAGTACTTC	CASSLGPGASYEQYF
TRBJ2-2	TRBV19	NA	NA	TGTGCCAGTAGTCTGAGACAGCTCACCGGGGAGCTGTTTTTT	CASSLRQLTGELFF
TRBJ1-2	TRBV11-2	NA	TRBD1	TGTGCCAGCAGCTTAGCCCCCAGGCCAGGGGGATATGGCTACACCTTC	CASSLAPRPGGYGYTF
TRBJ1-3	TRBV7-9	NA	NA	TGTGCCAGCAGCTCTCTGAGTACAGGGCGTGTGGAAAACACCATATATTTT	CASSSLSTGRVENTIYF
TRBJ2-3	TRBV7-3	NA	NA	TGTGCCAGCAGCTTAGCAGGGGGGACAGATACGCAGTATTTT	CASSLAGGTDTQYF
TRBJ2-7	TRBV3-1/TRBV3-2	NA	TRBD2	TGTGCCAGCAGCCAATGGGAGGGAATGGACTCCGAGCAGTACTTC	CASSQWEGMDSEQYF
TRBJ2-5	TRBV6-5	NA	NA	TGTGCCAGCATATCAGGAGGGACCCAGTACTTC	CASISGGTQYF
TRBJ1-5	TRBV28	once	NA	TGTGCCAGCAGCATAGGACAGACTTATCAGCCCCAGCATTTT	CASSIGQTYQPQHF
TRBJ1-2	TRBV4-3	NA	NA	TGCGCCAGCAGCCAAGAGAGTTGGCAGGGGTATGGCTACACCTTC	CASSQESWQGYGYTF
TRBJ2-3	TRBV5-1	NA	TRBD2	TGCGCCAGCAGCGCCTCACAGACTAGCGGGAGGTTAGAAGATACGCAGTATTTT	CASSASQTSGRLEDTQYF
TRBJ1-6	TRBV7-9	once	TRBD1	TGTGCCAGCAGCGGGACAGGTTGGGAACCCCTCCACTTT	CASSGTGWEPLHF
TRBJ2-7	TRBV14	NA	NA	TGTGCCAGCAGCCAAGACGAGCGCCTGAATGGGTACGAGCAGTACTTC	CASSQDERLNGYEQYF
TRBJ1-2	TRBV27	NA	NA	TGTGCCAGCAGTTTGAAAATTGCGGGAACTGGCTACACCTTC	CASSLKIAGTGYTF
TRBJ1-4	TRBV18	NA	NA	TGTGCCAGCTCACCATTTATCGGAGAATATAATGAAAAACTGTTTTTT	CASSPFIGEYNEKLFF
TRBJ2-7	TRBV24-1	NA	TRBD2	TGTGCCACCAGTGACCTAGAACTAGCGGGAGTTGGATACGAGCAGTACTTC	CATSDLELAGVGYEQYF